This record concerns one T cell receptor (beta chain) sequence. This clonotype was seen a few times. The antigen it binds to is not known. No much larger clone is present one base from it, and per-base qualities are unavailable. From cysteine to phenylalanine, the CDR3 is 16 amino acids long. Kept here is only the CDR3 DNA, which spans 48 bases and is read in frame from base 1. Compared with germline, V lacks 0 bases and J lacks 2 bases; bases without a gene match: 9. From the germline V gene (reference sequence), CDR1 is DFQATT and CDR2 is SNEGSKA. These data come from a study of type 1 regulatory T cells (dated by TCRdb to the early 2020s). General notes on the study: The study characterized an in vitro protocol that generated a Tr1-enriched, alloantigen-specific CD4 T cell product named T-allo10. Patients with hematological malignancies who were receiving allogeneic hematopoietic stem cell transplantation were the group in which T-allo10 was being clinically evaluated.

Sequencer: Illumina MiSeq. TCRdb itself trimmed the public reads at Q25 with fastp, ran MiXCR and retained productive beta chains. All rows with the same CDR3 protein become a single entry with the most common DNA and genes. Across this sample there are 90,000 to 100,000 distinct CDR3 sequences, with 31% seen only once. Around 2.3% of the sample is taken by the ten largest. The sample taken for sequencing was CD4+ T cells, either the whole sample or a sorted fraction (not recorded which). This TCR was sampled from a human donor in good health. The receptor chain draws on TRBV20-1 and TRBJ2-5, with TRBD2 identical over 7 junction bases. CDR3 loop: CSARESSGTLQETQYF. The nucleotide sequence is TGCAGTGCTAGAGAGTCTAGCGGTACGTTGCAAGAGACCCAGTACTTC.